Detailed here is one T cell receptor (beta chain). Its antigen is not known. Profiled with immunoSEQ multiplex PCR; TCRdb holds only in-frame clones, not every one. Here the sample spans 80,000 to 95,000 clones, about nine tenths being singletons. Germline V CDR1 and CDR2: LNHDA, SQIVND (reference sequence). CDR3 length equals 14 residues. Trimming at V came to 3 bases and at J to 6 bases, leaving 7 bases not matched to a gene. The data are from a study of T cell responses to AZD1222 COVID-19 vaccine. The study's findings and limits: Mostly white British, mostly female donors; authors suggested clonal diversity may be underestimated. Seropositivity was recorded at baseline in only a handful of AZD1222 recipients. Among vaccine-associated CD4 TCRs, coverage spanned spike, with dominance at 160-218 and 743-854. Compared with day 0, the breadth and depth of the Spike-specific TCR repertoire rose significantly after two doses of AZD1222.

The sequences come from peripheral blood, collected 28 days after the second AZD1222 dose. This clonotype was obtained from an adult who received the AZD1222 COVID-19 vaccine. This chain links TRBV19 with TRBJ1-1; 7 bases line up with TRBD1. CDR3 protein: CASSIRQGIAEAFF. The CDR3 DNA sequence: TGTGCCAGTAGTATTCGACAGGGTATAGCTGAAGCTTTCTTT. The full variable domain, in which reference TRBV19 and TRBJ1-1 provide the parts outside the CDR3, is DGGITQSPKYLFRKEGQNVTLSCEQNLNHDAMYWYRQDPGQGLRLIYYSQIVNDFQKGDIAEGYSVSREKKESFPLTVTSAQKNPTAFYLCASSIRQGIAEAFFGQGTRLTVV.